The T cell receptor beta chain under discussion was sequenced for a study of regulatory T cells in long-lasting Graves disease. This clonotype was recorded at least ten times. Its antigen is undetermined. The time point: newly diagnosed GD, antithyroid drugs for less than 3 months. Making the TCR library involved RNA that had been extracted from PBMCs. Findings and caveats of the study: Researchers examined only peripheral blood and not thyroid tissue.

For TCR beta, libraries came from iRepertoire HTBI primers and Arm-PCR of CDR3 regions. TCRdb reprocessed the multiplex PCR reads via MiXCR and lists one record per CDR3 protein. The sample includes 510,000 or so distinct CDR3 sequences, around 13% of them seen just once. Germline CDR1 SNHLY, CDR2 FYNNEI. The CDR3 covers 12 residues. The V end lost 7 bases, the J end lost 0 bases, and 7 bases lay between the germline ends. This sample was shared with a second study, whose subject was T cells in Graves' hyperthyroidism and ophthalmopathy.

This TCR derives from a young woman with Graves disease. The chain employs TRBV2 and TRBJ2-7, with D unresolved. This specimen was peripheral blood mononuclear cells (PBMCs), taken at new diagnosis, from a patient treated with antithyroid drugs. The CDR3, as DNA: TGTGCCAGCAAAGGCCGCTCCTACGAGCAGTACTTC. It encodes CASKGRSYEQYF.